This TCR beta chain was obtained from a study of CD8 T cells in Susac syndrome. As for the study in general: Susac syndrome patients were untreated, on corticosteroids with some adding intravenous immunoglobulin, or on intravenous immunoglobulin only.

RNA amounts of 0.5 to 1 ug underwent reverse transcription with random hexamers. The TCR beta CDR3 was amplified by immunoSEQ multiplex PCR across 54 Vbeta, 13 Jbeta. TCRdb redid the calling of the immunoSEQ multiplex PCR reads with MiXCR, one entry per CDR3 protein. Counted here are around 200,000 distinct CDR3 sequences, approximately 94% occurring once; the ten biggest clones make up approximately 0.098%. Diagnostic criteria for definite or probable disease, in their recently defined form, were met by the patients with Susac syndrome. The authors negatively isolated CD8+ and CD4+ T cells and FACS-enriched TEMRA cells. This clonotype came up once. The sequencing sample was made of CD4+ T cells from PBMCs. This clonotype originated in a human donor with Susac syndrome.

CDR3 bases: TGTGCCTGGACGGGGACCATGAACTACGAGCAGTACTTC. Its protein is CAWTGTMNYEQYF. The chain combines TRBV30 with TRBJ2-7, with D perhaps TRBD1 or TRBD2 (5 bases each). The V end was cut by 4 bases, the J end by 3 bases, with 13 bases between. Germline CDR1 GTSNPN, CDR2 SVGIG (reference sequence). This CDR3 is built from 13 residues.